Listed here are 7 T cell receptor beta chains from one sample, sequenced in a study of T-cell reconstitution after alpha-beta-depleted transplantation in children. Using unique molecular identifiers, the investigators prepared the TCRbeta library. MiXCR was run by TCRdb on the PCR reads, yielding one entry per CDR3 protein. The sample shows approximately 300,000 distinct CDR3 sequences, under 14% of them seen only once. The specimen comprised peripheral blood, sampled 180 days after TCRalphabeta/CD19-depleted stem cell transplant. These receptors were obtained from a male patient under 10 years old who had a stem cell transplant for chronic granulomatous disease, so the T cells may come from the graft donor.

This clonotype was recorded at least ten times. This rearrangement joins TRBV29-1 to TRBJ2-5; 7 bases agree with TRBD1. Germline CDR1 reads SQVTM; CDR2 reads ANQGSEA. The CDR3 is 14 amino acids. Germline trimming cut 4 bases from V and 3 bases from J; bases unmatched to any gene: 8. The CDR3 here is CSVADRASKETQYF. The CDR3 region has the DNA TGCAGCGTTGCCGACAGGGCGAGTAAAGAGACCCAGTACTTC. The full variable domain, its missing parts supplied by reference TRBV29-1 and TRBJ2-5, is SAVISQKPSRDICQRGTSLTIQCQVDSQVTMMFWYRQQPGQSLTLIATANQGSEATYESGFVIDKFPISRPNLTFSTLTVSNMSPEDSSIYLCSVADRASKETQYFGPGTRLLVL.

This clonotype was seen repeatedly, ten times or more. V gene TRBV6-1 combines with J gene TRBJ2-1, with D unclear. The CDR3 contains 13 residues. With 7 bases removed from V and 4 bases from J, the gap between germline ends came to 11 bases. Germline lookup yields CDR1 MNHNS and CDR2 SASEGT. In nucleotides, the CDR3 is TGTGCCAGCACCGGTCAAAGATACAATGAGCAGTTCTTC. Its translation is CASTGQRYNEQFF.

This clonotype occurred many times. This rearrangement joins TRBV5-6 to TRBJ2-3; 9 positions agree with TRBD1. V lost 0 bases, J lost 3 bases, and 2 bases stayed unmatched. This CDR3 is 15 amino acids long. Germline assignment: CDR1 SGHDT and CDR2 YYEEEE. The CDR3 region is CASSLVGQGTDTQYF. The DNA for the CDR3 is TGTGCCAGCAGCTTGGTGGGACAGGGTACAGATACGCAGTATTTT.

The J gene is TRBJ2-7, the V gene TRBV20-1, with TRBD2 as a possible D gene (5 bases). This CDR3 has 13 residues. From germline, CDR1 is DFQATT and CDR2 SNEGSKA (reference sequence). Deletions cut 2 bases from V and 2 bases from J, with 10 bases between. CDR3 region: CSARSGKAYEQYF. As DNA, the CDR3 is TGCAGTGCTAGATCCGGGAAGGCCTACGAGCAGTACTTC.

This clonotype was seen many times. J is TRBJ2-3 and V is TRBV7-2, with TRBD1 matching 8 bases. CDR1 and CDR2 (germline): SGHTA, FQGNSA. This CDR3 is built from 15 residues. V lost 3 bases to trimming and J lost 2 bases; unmatched junction nucleotides: 4. The CDR3 here is CASSFGQGYTDTQYF. CDR3 bases: TGTGCCAGCAGCTTCGGACAGGGCTACACAGATACGCAGTATTTT.

At least ten counts were recorded for this clonotype. This chain uses TRBV20-1 with TRBJ2-1; the match to TRBD2 covers 12 bases. Germline V gene data show CDR1 as DFQATT and CDR2 as SNEGSKA (reference sequence). The trim removed 4 bases at V and 7 bases at J, leaving 5 bases unmatched. The CDR3 is 14 residues long. CDR3 in DNA: TGCAGTGCTATACTAGCGGGAGGCTTGAATGAGCAGTTCTTC. It specifies CSAILAGGLNEQFF.

This clonotype was detected many times. This chain joins TRBV5-8 and TRBJ2-1, with 9 bases identical to TRBD2. The germline V gene encodes CDR1 SGHTS and CDR2 YDEGEE. J gave up 9 bases and V 0 bases, and 10 bases lay outside the gene matches. The CDR3 runs to 16 residues. CDR3 sequence reads: CASSLVPAGGPVEQFF. The CDR3 nucleotides read TGTGCCAGCAGCTTGGTTCCCGCGGGAGGGCCGGTTGAGCAGTTCTTC.